The rows below give T cell receptor beta chains drawn from one sample of a study of OX40 agonist ivuxolimab in advanced cancers. Produced via immunoSEQ multiplex PCR; TCRdb's table is partial and in-frame only. The sample holds 45,000 to 55,000 clones, 65% to 85% seen once. The sample here was CD4+ or CD8+ T cells sorted from blood, taken in a trial of the OX40 agonist ivuxolimab. The receptors come from an adult with an advanced solid tumor such as melanoma, head and neck, liver or kidney cancer. Each CDR3 is given with its conserved first and last residue. The order of the fields is V gene, clone size, D gene, J gene, CDR3 protein, CDR3 DNA. A D gene is named only where the DNA matches it firmly. Only some rows state a clone size, as once, few, many or a class for expanded clones.

TRBV7-2	.	.	TRBJ2-5	CASTASPRETQYF	TGTGCCAGCACCGCTAGTCCGAGGGAGACCCAGTACTTC
TRBV7-9	few	.	TRBJ1-5	CASSLEGGGQPQHF	TGTGCCAGCAGCTTAGAAGGAGGGGGTCAGCCCCAGCATTTT
TRBV5-4	few	.	TRBJ1-1	CASSLGGRNTEAFF	TGTGCCAGCAGCTTGGGAGGGCGGAACACTGAAGCTTTCTTT
TRBV7-2	.	TRBD2	TRBJ2-7	CASSYRTSGYEQYF	TGTGCCAGCAGCTATCGGACTAGCGGCTACGAGCAGTACTTC
TRBV25-1	.	.	TRBJ1-1	CASSELRNTEAFF	TGTGCCAGCAGTGAATTACGAAACACTGAAGCTTTCTTT
TRBV10-3	.	.	TRBJ2-7	CAISDEVLYEQYF	TGTGCCATCAGTGACGAGGTTTTGTACGAGCAGTACTTC
TRBV6-5	.	.	TRBJ2-6	CASSPPGANVLTF	TGTGCCAGCAGTCCCCCTGGGGCCAACGTCCTGACTTTC
TRBV6-1	.	.	TRBJ1-5	CASSLVPDNQPQHF	TGTGCCAGCAGCCTGGTTCCTGACAATCAGCCCCAGCATTTT
TRBV21-1	.	.	TRBJ2-4	CASSNLEHGWSKNIQYF	TGTGCCAGCAGCAATCTGGAGCACGGCTGGTCCAAAAACATTCAGTACTTC
TRBV2	.	.	TRBJ2-7	CASSVYRPSYEQYF	TGTGCCAGCAGTGTTTACCGTCCGTCCTACGAGCAGTACTTC
TRBV10-3	.	TRBD2	TRBJ2-3	CAISGSAGVDTQYF	TGTGCCATCAGTGGTTCCGCGGGAGTAGATACGCAGTATTTT
TRBV5-5	once	.	TRBJ1-5	CASSWIWGGNQPQHF	TGTGCCAGCAGCTGGATCTGGGGAGGCAATCAGCCCCAGCATTTT
TRBV5-6	once	.	TRBJ2-4	CASSLGPVAKNIQYF	TGTGCCAGCAGCTTGGGCCCCGTAGCCAAAAACATTCAGTACTTC
TRBV7-9	.	.	TRBJ2-6	CASSLGRVTGANVLTF	TGTGCCAGCAGCTTAGGACGGGTAACCGGGGCCAACGTCCTGACTTTC
TRBV7-2	.	TRBD2	TRBJ2-1	CASRLISGRGGYNEQFF	TGTGCCAGCAGACTTATTTCGGGCCGCGGGGGCTACAATGAGCAGTTCTTC
TRBV7-2	.	TRBD2	TRBJ2-3	CASSFYGAGENTQYF	TGTGCCAGCAGCTTTTATGGAGCGGGGGAGAATACGCAGTATTTT
TRBV6-1	once	TRBD1	TRBJ1-2	CASSEARDRGTF	TGTGCCAGCAGTGAAGCGCGAGACAGGGGCACCTTC
TRBV7-2	.	TRBD2	TRBJ2-1	CASSSPETSGSSSYNEQFF	TGTGCCAGCAGCTCTCCCGAGACTAGCGGCTCAAGCTCCTACAATGAGCAGTTCTTC
TRBV19	.	TRBD2	TRBJ2-3	CASSTGLAGDFSGTDTQYF	TGTGCCAGTAGTACGGGACTAGCGGGGGATTTCTCCGGCACAGATACGCAGTATTTT
TRBV6-1	.	.	TRBJ2-7	CASSDWIYEQYF	TGTGCCAGTTCCGACTGGATCTACGAGCAGTACTTC
TRBV23-1	.	TRBD1	TRBJ1-1	CASSHLGDRGLGVNTEAFF	TGCGCCAGCAGTCACCTGGGGGACAGGGGGCTTGGGGTGAACACTGAAGCTTTCTTT
TRBV9	.	.	TRBJ2-1	CASSIRTDNEQFF	TGTGCCAGCAGCATAAGGACAGACAATGAGCAGTTCTTC
TRBV6-5	.	.	TRBJ1-6	CASSYGTDRFSPLHF	TGTGCCAGCAGTTACGGCACAGACAGATTTTCACCCCTCCACTTT
TRBV9	.	.	TRBJ2-5	CASSVGNGRFQETQYF	TGTGCCAGCAGCGTAGGGAACGGCCGCTTCCAAGAGACCCAGTACTTC
TRBV7-9	.	TRBD1	TRBJ2-1	CASSMTGGNEQFF	TGTGCCAGCAGCATGACAGGGGGCAATGAGCAGTTCTTC
TRBV9	few	.	TRBJ2-2	CASSNQGEPGELFF	TGTGCCAGCAGCAACCAGGGAGAGCCCGGGGAGCTGTTTTTT
TRBV2	.	TRBD2	TRBJ2-4	CASSEPLGLAGEGIQYF	TGTGCCAGCAGTGAACCCCTCGGACTAGCGGGAGAGGGCATTCAGTACTTC
TRBV27	.	.	TRBJ2-7	CASSPSRGPYEQYF	TGTGCCAGCAGCCCATCGCGGGGACCCTACGAGCAGTACTTC
TRBV18	.	.	TRBJ1-6	CASSLQGSKWNSPLHF	TGTGCCAGCTCACTACAGGGTTCCAAATGGAATTCACCCCTCCACTTT
TRBV6-5	few	.	TRBJ2-6	CASSYGGNSGANVLTF	TGTGCCAGCAGTTACGGGGGAAACTCTGGGGCCAACGTCCTGACTTTC
TRBV10-1	.	TRBD2	TRBJ2-2	CASSDGLAGGLGPGELFF	TGCGCCAGCAGTGACGGGCTAGCGGGAGGATTAGGCCCCGGGGAGCTGTTTTTT
TRBV14	few	.	TRBJ2-7	CASSQTPREQYF	TGTGCCAGCAGCCAAACCCCACGGGAGCAGTACTTC
TRBV7-9	.	.	TRBJ1-5	CASSLGIQPQHF	TGTGCCAGCAGCTTGGGGATTCAGCCCCAGCATTTT
TRBV4-3	.	.	TRBJ2-1	CASSQAGNSRYNEQFF	TGCGCCAGCAGCCAAGCGGGTAACTCTCGGTACAATGAGCAGTTCTTC
TRBV27	.	.	TRBJ2-5	CASSGQIQETQYF	TGTGCCAGCAGTGGACAGATCCAAGAGACCCAGTACTTC
TRBV7-9	medium-sized	.	TRBJ1-4	CASTLDLRTNEKLFF	TGTGCCAGCACCCTCGACCTTCGAACCAATGAAAAACTGTTTTTT
TRBV11-2	.	.	TRBJ1-2	CASSLDRENYGYTF	TGTGCCAGCAGCTTAGATCGAGAGAACTATGGCTACACCTTC
TRBV5-1	.	.	TRBJ2-2	CASSSGHNLLTGELFF	TGCGCCAGCAGCTCAGGCCATAACTTACTAACCGGGGAGCTGTTTTTT
TRBV7-7	.	.	TRBJ2-1	CASSSDASSEQFF	TGTGCTAGCAGCTCGGACGCTTCTAGTGAGCAGTTCTTC
TRBV7-8	.	.	TRBJ2-2	CASSLEGGDRSSNTGELFF	TGTGCCAGCAGCTTGGAGGGCGGCGACCGGAGTTCGAACACCGGGGAGCTGTTTTTT
TRBV6-6	.	.	TRBJ1-2	CASSSYGYTF	TGTGCCAGCAGTTCTTACGGCTACACCTTC
TRBV7-2	.	.	TRBJ2-5	CASSSGTRGETQYF	TGTGCCAGCAGCTCGGGGACCCGGGGGGAGACCCAGTACTTC
TRBV5-1	.	.	TRBJ1-2	CASSSPGTTRSYGYTF	TGCGCCAGCAGCTCCCCCGGGACAACGAGGAGCTATGGCTACACCTTC
TRBV11-2	once	.	TRBJ1-5	CASSLTGSTFQPQHF	TGTGCCAGCAGCTTAACAGGGTCAACCTTTCAGCCCCAGCATTTT
TRBV7-9	.	.	TRBJ1-6	CASSGDSYNSPLHF	TGTGCCAGCAGCGGGGATTCCTATAATTCACCCCTCCACTTT
TRBV28	.	.	TRBJ1-4	CASSPLLWGGLSSRNEKLFF	TGTGCCAGCAGTCCCCTATTGTGGGGGGGCTTATCGTCCCGGAATGAAAAACTGTTTTTT
TRBV6-5	.	.	TRBJ1-6	CASARNNSPLHF	TGTGCCAGTGCACGTAATAATTCACCCCTCCACTTT
TRBV5-6	.	.	TRBJ2-7	CASSWGRTYEQYF	TGTGCCAGCAGCTGGGGACGGACATACGAGCAGTACTTC
TRBV2	.	.	TRBJ1-3	CASNLDQSSGNTIYF	TGTGCCAGCAACTTGGACCAAAGCTCTGGAAACACCATATATTTT
TRBV19	few	TRBD1	TRBJ1-5	CASSRDRGGGNQPQHF	TGTGCCAGTAGTCGGGACAGGGGAGGAGGCAATCAGCCCCAGCATTTT
TRBV7-8	.	TRBD2	TRBJ2-1	CASSSQSGGVEQFF	TGTGCCAGCAGCTCGCAAAGCGGGGGGGTTGAGCAGTTCTTC
TRBV11-3	.	TRBD2	TRBJ2-5	CASSLRTSGSTETQYF	TGTGCCAGCAGCCTTAGGACTAGCGGGAGTACAGAGACCCAGTACTTC
TRBV7-9	.	TRBD2	TRBJ2-3	CASSTGLAGVSTDTQYF	TGTGCCAGCAGCACCGGACTAGCGGGAGTTAGCACAGATACGCAGTATTTT
TRBV19	.	TRBD1	TRBJ2-7	CASRTRGQGANEQYF	TGTGCCAGTAGAACTCGGGGGCAGGGGGCCAACGAGCAGTACTTC
TRBV6-5	.	.	TRBJ2-7	CASSERPEIYEQYF	TGTGCCAGCAGTGAGAGACCTGAGATCTACGAGCAGTACTTC
TRBV19	.	.	TRBJ1-1	CASSIMGLNTEAFF	TGTGCCAGTAGTATTATGGGTCTGAACACTGAAGCTTTCTTT
TRBV29-1	.	.	TRBJ2-4	CSVELAKNIQYF	TGCAGCGTTGAACTAGCCAAAAACATTCAGTACTTC